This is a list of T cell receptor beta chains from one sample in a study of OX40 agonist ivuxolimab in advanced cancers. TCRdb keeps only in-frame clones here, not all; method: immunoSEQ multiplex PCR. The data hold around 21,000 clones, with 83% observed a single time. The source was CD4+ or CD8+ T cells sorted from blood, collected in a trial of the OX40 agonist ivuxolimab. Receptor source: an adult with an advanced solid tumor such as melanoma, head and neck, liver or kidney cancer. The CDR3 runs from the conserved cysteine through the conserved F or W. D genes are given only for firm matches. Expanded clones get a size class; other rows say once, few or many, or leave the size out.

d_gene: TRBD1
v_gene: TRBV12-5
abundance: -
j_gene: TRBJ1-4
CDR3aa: CASGQYGTANEKLFF
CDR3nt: TGTGCTAGTGGCCAATACGGGACAGCTAATGAAAAACTGTTTTTT

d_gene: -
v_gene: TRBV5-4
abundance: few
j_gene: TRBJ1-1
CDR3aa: CASSLVGSEAFF
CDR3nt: TGTGCCAGCAGCTTGGTGGGCAGTGAAGCTTTCTTT

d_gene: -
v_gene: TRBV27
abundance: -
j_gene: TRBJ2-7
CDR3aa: CASSPARGYEQYF
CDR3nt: TGTGCCAGCAGTCCGGCGAGGGGATACGAGCAGTACTTC

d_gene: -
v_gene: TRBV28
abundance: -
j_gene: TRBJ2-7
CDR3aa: CASSLWVATYEQYF
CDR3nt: TGTGCCAGCAGTTTATGGGTTGCAACCTACGAGCAGTACTTC

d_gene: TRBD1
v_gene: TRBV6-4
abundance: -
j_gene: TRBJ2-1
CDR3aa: CASSDPGTADNEQFF
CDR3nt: TGTGCCAGCAGTGACCCCGGGACAGCAGACAATGAGCAGTTCTTC

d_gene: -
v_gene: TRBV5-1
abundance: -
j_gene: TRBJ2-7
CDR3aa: CASSLRTAYEQYF
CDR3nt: TGCGCCAGCAGCCTCCGGACAGCTTACGAGCAGTACTTC

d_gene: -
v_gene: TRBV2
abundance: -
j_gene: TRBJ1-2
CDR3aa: CASSEARQGEYYGYTF
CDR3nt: TGTGCCAGCAGTGAAGCGAGGCAGGGAGAGTACTATGGCTACACCTTC

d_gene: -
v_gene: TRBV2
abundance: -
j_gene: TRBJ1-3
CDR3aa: CASSQGHPSSGNTIYF
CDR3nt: TGTGCCAGCAGCCAGGGACACCCGAGCTCTGGAAACACCATATATTTT

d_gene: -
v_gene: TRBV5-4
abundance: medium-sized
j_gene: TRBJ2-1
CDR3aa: CASSPGWTDSYNEQFF
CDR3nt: TGTGCCAGCAGCCCTGGCTGGACGGACTCCTACAATGAGCAGTTCTTC

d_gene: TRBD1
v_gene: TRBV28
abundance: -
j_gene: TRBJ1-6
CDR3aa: CASSPSQGNSPLHF
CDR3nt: TGTGCCAGCAGTCCTTCACAGGGGAATTCACCCCTCCACTTT

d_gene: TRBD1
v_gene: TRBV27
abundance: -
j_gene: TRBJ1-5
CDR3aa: CASSLWGRGDQPQHF
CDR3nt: TGTGCCAGCAGTTTATGGGGCAGGGGGGATCAGCCCCAGCATTTT

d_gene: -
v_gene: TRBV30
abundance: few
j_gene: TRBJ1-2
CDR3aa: CAWKTNYGYTF
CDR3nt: TGTGCCTGGAAAACTAACTATGGCTACACCTTC

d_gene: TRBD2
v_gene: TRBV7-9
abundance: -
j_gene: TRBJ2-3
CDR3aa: CASSGGLADSTDTQYF
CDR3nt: TGTGCCAGCAGCGGCGGACTAGCGGATAGCACAGATACGCAGTATTTT

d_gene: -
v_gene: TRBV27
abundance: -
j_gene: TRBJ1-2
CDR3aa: CASSPLDGNYGYTF
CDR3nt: TGTGCCAGCAGTCCCCTCGATGGGAACTATGGCTACACCTTC

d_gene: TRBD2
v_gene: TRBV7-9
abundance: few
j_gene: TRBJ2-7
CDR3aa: CASSLISSGRTHEQYF
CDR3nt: TGTGCCAGCAGCTTAATTTCTAGCGGGAGAACCCACGAGCAGTACTTC

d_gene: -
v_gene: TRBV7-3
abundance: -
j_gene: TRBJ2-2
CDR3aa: CASSSNTGELFF
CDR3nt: TGTGCCAGCAGCTCCAACACCGGGGAGCTGTTTTTT

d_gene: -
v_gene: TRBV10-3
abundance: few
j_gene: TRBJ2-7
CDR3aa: CAISETGSEQYF
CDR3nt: TGTGCCATCAGCGAGACAGGATCTGAGCAGTACTTC

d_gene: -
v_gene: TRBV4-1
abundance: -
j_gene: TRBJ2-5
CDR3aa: CASSQYASEVGETQYF
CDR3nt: TGCGCCAGCAGCCAATACGCGTCGGAGGTGGGAGAGACCCAGTACTTC

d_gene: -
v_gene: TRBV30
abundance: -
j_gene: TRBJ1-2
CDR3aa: CAWSVLGSHGYTF
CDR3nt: TGTGCCTGGAGTGTACTTGGGAGCCATGGCTACACCTTC

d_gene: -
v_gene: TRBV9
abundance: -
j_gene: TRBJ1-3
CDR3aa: CASSVDPEPSGNTIYF
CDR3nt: TGTGCCAGCAGCGTAGATCCCGAGCCCTCTGGAAACACCATATATTTT

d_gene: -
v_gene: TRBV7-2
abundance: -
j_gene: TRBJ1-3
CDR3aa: CASSTQTDGNTIYF
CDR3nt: TGTGCCAGCAGCACGCAGACAGACGGAAACACCATATATTTT

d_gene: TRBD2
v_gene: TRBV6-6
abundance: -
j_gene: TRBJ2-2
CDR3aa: CASRPSGRFDGELFF
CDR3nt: TGTGCCAGCAGACCTAGCGGGAGGTTTGACGGGGAGCTGTTTTTT

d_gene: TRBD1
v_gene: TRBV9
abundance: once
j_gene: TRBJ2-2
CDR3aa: CASSVRGTGGSGELFF
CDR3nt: TGTGCCAGCAGCGTTCGGGGGACAGGGGGCTCCGGGGAGCTGTTTTTT

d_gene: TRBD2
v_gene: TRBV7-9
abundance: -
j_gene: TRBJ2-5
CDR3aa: CASSFRSGGRETQYF
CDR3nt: TGTGCCAGCAGCTTTCGGAGCGGGGGGCGAGAGACCCAGTACTTC

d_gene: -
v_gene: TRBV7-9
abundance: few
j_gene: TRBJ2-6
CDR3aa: CASTPGANVLTF
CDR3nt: TGTGCCAGCACTCCTGGGGCCAACGTCCTGACTTTC

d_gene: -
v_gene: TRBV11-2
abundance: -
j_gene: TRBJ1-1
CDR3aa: CASSLVLGARTEAFF
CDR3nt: TGTGCCAGCAGCTTAGTTTTGGGGGCGCGCACTGAAGCTTTCTTT

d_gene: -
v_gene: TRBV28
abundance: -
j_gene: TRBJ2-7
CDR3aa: CASSYRVVPYEQYF
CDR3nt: TGTGCCAGCAGTTACAGGGTAGTGCCCTACGAGCAGTACTTC

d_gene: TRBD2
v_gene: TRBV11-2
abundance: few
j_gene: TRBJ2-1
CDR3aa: CASSWESGSLDEQFF
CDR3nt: TGTGCCAGCAGCTGGGAGAGCGGGAGTCTGGATGAGCAGTTCTTC

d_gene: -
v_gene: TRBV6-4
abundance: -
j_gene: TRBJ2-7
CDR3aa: CASKDLYEQYF
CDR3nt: TGTGCCAGCAAAGACCTCTACGAGCAGTACTTC

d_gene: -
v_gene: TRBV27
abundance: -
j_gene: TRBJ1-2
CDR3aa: CATRESAGADNYGYTF
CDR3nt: TGTGCCACCCGTGAATCCGCCGGTGCCGATAACTATGGCTACACCTTC

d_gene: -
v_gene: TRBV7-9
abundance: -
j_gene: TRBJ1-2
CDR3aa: CASSLEGTPPNYGYTF
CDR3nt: TGTGCCAGCAGCTTAGAGGGGACGCCTCCTAACTATGGCTACACCTTC

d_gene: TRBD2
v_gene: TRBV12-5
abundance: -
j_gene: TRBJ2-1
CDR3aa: CASGPGGAFEQFF
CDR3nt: TGTGCTAGTGGTCCCGGGGGGGCCTTTGAGCAGTTCTTC

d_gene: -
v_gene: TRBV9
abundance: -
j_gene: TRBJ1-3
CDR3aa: CASSVSESSGNTIYF
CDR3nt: TGTGCCAGCAGCGTGTCCGAGAGCTCTGGAAACACCATATATTTT

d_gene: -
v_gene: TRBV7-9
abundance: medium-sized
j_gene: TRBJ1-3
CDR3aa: CASSLGDTIYF
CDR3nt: TGTGCCAGCAGCTTAGGAGACACCATATATTTT

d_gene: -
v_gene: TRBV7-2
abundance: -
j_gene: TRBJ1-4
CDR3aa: CASSYVPNEKLFF
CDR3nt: TGTGCCAGCAGCTACGTGCCTAATGAAAAACTGTTTTTT

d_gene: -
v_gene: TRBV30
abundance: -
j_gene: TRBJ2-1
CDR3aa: CAWSVTTNEQFF
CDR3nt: TGTGCCTGGAGTGTGACTACCAATGAGCAGTTCTTC

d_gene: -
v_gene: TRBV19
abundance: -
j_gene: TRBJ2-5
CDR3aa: CASSISPRESETQYF
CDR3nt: TGTGCCAGTAGTATAAGCCCTCGGGAATCGGAGACCCAGTACTTC

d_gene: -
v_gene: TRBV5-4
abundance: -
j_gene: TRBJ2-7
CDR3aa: CASSRWGRFYEQYF
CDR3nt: TGTGCCAGCAGCCGGTGGGGTCGCTTCTACGAGCAGTACTTC

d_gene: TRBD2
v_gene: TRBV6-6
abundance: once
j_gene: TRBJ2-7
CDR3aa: CASSYNGGGGYEQYF
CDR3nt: TGTGCCAGCAGTTACAACGGCGGGGGGGGGTACGAGCAGTACTTC

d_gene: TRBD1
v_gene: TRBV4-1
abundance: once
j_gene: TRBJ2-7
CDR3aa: CASSQVGGRYEQYF
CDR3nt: TGCGCCAGCAGCCAAGTAGGGGGCCGGTACGAGCAGTACTTC

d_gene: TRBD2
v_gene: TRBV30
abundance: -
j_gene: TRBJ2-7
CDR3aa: CAWSVMGGGSYEQYF
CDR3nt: TGTGCCTGGAGTGTAATGGGGGGGGGATCCTACGAGCAGTACTTC

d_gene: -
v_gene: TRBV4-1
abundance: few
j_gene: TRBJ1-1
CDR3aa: CASSHSGTEAFF
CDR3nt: TGCGCCAGCAGCCATTCGGGGACTGAAGCTTTCTTT

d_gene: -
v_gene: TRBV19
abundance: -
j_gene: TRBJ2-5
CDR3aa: CASSISVRTETQYF
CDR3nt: TGTGCCAGTAGTATTTCAGTCAGGACAGAGACCCAGTACTTC

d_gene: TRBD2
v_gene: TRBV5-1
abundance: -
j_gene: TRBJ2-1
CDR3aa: CASRGRGDEQFF
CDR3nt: TGCGCCAGCAGGGGGAGGGGCGATGAGCAGTTCTTC

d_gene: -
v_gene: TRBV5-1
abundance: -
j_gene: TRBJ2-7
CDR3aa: CASSLARDHEQYF
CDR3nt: TGCGCCAGCAGCTTGGCCCGGGACCACGAGCAGTACTTC

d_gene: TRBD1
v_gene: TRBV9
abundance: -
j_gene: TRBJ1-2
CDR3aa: CASSGQDRPNYGYTF
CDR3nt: TGTGCCAGCAGCGGTCAGGACAGGCCTAACTATGGCTACACCTTC

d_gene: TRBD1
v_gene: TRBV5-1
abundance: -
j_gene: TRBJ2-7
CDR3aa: CASSLDRGYNEQYF
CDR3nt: TGCGCCAGCAGCTTGGACAGGGGCTATAACGAGCAGTACTTC

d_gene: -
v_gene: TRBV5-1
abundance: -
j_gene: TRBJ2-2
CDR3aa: CASSQLVVAGELFF
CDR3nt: TGCGCCAGCAGCCAACTGGTCGTGGCCGGGGAGCTGTTTTTT

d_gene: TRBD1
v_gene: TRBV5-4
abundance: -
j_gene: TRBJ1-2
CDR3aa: CASSLDRGIYGYTF
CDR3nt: TGTGCCAGCAGCTTGGACAGGGGAATCTATGGCTACACCTTC

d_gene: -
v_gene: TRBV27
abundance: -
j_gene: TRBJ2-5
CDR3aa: CASSLNRVSGQYF
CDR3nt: TGTGCCAGCAGTTTAAATAGGGTTTCGGGCCAGTACTTC

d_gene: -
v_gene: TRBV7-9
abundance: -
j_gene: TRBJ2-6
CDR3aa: CASRSQGANVLTF
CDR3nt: TGTGCCAGCAGGAGTCAGGGGGCCAACGTCCTGACTTTC

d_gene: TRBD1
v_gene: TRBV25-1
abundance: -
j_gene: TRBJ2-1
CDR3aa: CASSESTGSSYNEQFF
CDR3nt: TGTGCCAGCAGTGAATCGACAGGGAGCTCCTACAATGAGCAGTTCTTC

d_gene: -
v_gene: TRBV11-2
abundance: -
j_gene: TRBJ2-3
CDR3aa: CASSSEGLLDTQYF
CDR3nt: TGTGCCAGCAGCTCTGAGGGATTGTTAGATACGCAGTATTTT